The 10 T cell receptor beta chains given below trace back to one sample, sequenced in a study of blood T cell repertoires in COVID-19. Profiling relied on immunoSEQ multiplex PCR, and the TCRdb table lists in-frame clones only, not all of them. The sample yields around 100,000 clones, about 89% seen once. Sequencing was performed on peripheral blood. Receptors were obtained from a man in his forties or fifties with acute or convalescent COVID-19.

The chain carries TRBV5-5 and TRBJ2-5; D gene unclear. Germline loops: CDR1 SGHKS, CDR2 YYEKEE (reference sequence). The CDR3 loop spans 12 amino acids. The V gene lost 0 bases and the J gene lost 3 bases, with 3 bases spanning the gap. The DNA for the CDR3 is TGTGCCAGCAGCTTGGCCGAAGAGACCCAGTACTTC. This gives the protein CASSLAEETQYF.

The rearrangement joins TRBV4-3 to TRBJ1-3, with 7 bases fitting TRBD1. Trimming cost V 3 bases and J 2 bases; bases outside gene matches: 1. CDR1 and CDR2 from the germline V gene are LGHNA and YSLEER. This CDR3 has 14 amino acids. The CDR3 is CASSQGTAGNTIYF. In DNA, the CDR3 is TGCGCCAGCAGCCAGGGGACAGCTGGAAACACCATATATTTT.

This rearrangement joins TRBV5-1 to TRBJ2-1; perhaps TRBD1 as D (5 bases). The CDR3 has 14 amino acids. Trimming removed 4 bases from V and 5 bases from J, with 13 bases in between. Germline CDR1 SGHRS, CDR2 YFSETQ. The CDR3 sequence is CASSPLRGDNEQFF. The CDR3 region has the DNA TGCGCCAGCAGCCCCCTTAGGGGCGACAATGAGCAGTTCTTC.

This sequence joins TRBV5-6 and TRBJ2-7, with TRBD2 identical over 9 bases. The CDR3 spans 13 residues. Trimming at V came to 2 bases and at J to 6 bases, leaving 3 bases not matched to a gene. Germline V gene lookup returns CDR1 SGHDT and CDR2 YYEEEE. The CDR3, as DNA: TGTGCCAGCAGCTTCTTGACTAGCGGCGAGCAGTACTTC. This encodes CASSFLTSGEQYF.

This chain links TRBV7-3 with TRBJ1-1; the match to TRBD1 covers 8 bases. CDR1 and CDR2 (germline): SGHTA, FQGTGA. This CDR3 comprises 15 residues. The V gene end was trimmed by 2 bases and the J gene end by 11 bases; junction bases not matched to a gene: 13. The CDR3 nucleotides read TGTGCCAGCAGCTTAGACCCGGGGACAGGCAGGAGGGCTTTCTTT. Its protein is CASSLDPGTGRRAFF. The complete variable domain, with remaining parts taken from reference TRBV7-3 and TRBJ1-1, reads GAGVSQTPSNKVTEKGKYVELRCDPISGHTALYWYRQSLGQGPEFLIYFQGTGAADDSGLPNDRFFAVRPEGSVSTLKIQRTERGDSAVYLCASSLDPGTGRRAFFGQGTRLTVV.

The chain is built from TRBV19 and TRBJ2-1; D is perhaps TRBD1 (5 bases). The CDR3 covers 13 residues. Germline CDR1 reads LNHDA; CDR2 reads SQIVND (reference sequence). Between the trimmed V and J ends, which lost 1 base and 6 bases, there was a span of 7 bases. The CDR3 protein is CASSIGRANEQFF. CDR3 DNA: TGTGCCAGTAGTATAGGCAGGGCCAATGAGCAGTTCTTC.

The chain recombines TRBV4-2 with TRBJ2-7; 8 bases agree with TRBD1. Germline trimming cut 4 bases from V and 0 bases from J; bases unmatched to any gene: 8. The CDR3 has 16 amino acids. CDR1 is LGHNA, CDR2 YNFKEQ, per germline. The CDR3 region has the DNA TGTGCCAGCAGCCGAGCCCCGACAGGGGTCTCCTACGAGCAGTACTTC. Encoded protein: CASSRAPTGVSYEQYF.

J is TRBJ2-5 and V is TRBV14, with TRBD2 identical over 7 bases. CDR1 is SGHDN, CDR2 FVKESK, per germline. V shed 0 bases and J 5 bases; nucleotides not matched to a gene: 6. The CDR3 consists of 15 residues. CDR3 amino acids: CASSQERTRWETQYF. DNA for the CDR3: TGTGCCAGCAGCCAAGAGCGGACTAGATGGGAGACCCAGTACTTC.

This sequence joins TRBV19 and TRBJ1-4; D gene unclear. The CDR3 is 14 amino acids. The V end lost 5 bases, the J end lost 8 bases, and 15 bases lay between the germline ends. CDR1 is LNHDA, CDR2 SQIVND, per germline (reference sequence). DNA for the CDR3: TGTGCCAGTAGTGTGAGACCCACCGGGGAAAAACTGTTTTTT. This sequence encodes CASSVRPTGEKLFF.

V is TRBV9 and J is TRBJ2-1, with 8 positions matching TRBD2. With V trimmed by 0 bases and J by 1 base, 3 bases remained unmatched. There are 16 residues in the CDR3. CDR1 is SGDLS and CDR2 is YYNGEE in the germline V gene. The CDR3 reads CASSVDTGGSYNEQFF. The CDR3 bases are TGTGCCAGCAGCGTAGATACGGGGGGGTCCTACAATGAGCAGTTCTTC.